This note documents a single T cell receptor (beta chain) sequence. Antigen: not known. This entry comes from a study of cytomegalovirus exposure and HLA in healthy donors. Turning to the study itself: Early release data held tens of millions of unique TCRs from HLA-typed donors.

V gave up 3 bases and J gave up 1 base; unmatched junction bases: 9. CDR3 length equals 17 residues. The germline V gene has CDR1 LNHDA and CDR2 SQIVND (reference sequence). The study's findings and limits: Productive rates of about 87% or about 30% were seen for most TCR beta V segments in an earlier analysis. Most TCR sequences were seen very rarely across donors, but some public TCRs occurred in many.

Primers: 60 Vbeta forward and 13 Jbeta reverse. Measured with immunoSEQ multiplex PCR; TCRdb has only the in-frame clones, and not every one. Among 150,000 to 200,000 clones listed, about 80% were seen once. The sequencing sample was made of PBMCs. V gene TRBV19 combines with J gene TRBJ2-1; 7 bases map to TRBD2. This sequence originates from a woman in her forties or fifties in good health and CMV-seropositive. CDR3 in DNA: TGTGCCAGTAGTATTGGTGGGGGAGGGCTATCCTACAATGAGCAGTTCTTC. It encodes CASSIGGGGLSYNEQFF.